This T cell receptor beta chain was sequenced in a study of CXCR3-negative and CXCR3-positive naive CD8 T cells (dated by TCRdb to the late 2010s). Some background on the complete study: Around 140 million TRB reads were obtained in total, roughly 1.5 +/- 0.3 million reads per library. The diversity and physicochemical repertoire analyses included roughly ten donors pooled from two independent experiments. Naive subsets from a handful of donors and memory cells from 3 donors were included in the TRBV-TRBJ cluster analysis.

The research as a whole found: Comparably high repertoire diversity was found in both naive subsets, whereas much lower repertoire diversity was found in memory CD8+ T cells. Because CXCR3 expression was partially decreased after cryopreservation, freshly isolated PBMCs were used for most assays. Surface CD5, linked to self-reactivity in mice, was comparable between naive subsets; TCR interaction strength was therefore also inferred from TRB CDR3 physicochemical properties. Naive CXCR3-negative and CXCR3-positive cells from the same donor showed similar TRBV-TRBJ usage, whereas memory cells showed distinct patterns. Compared with CXCR3-negative naive cells, CXCR3-positive naive cells had TRB CDR3s with higher hydrophobicity (lower Kidera factor 4), lower energy, and higher strength and volume indices.

CDR1 and CDR2 were assigned from the germline V gene (reference sequence) as SEHNR and FQNEAQ. Reading from cysteine to phenylalanine, the CDR3 counts 14 amino acids. No DNA is recorded. Regarding this clonotype: The antigen it recognizes is unknown.

Sequencing was carried out with a NextSeq 550. The Human TCR Profiling Kit (MiLaboratory) was used to prepare UMI-labeled 5' RACE TRB cDNA libraries. cDNA synthesis used the entire amount of extracted RNA, and PCR amplification then used the entire amount of cDNA produced. The libraries were made side by side, with each library going through the same number of PCR cycles. The original pipeline was this. With a minimum of two reads required per UMI, MIGEC and MiXCR pulled out about 54,000 +/- 9,700 unique UMI-labeled TRB cDNA molecules from each library. On average, each library contained approximately 40,000 +/- 10,000 functional in-frame TRB CDR3 nucleotide clonotypes without stop codons. Diversity metrics, including normalized Shannon-Wiener and Chao1, were computed in VDJtools after downsampling to 5000 UMI-labeled TRB molecules per sample. For the central five CDR3 residues, VDJtools calculated physicochemical properties weighted by clonotype size, namely interaction energy, strength, volume and Kidera factor 4. TCRdb reprocessed the reads; each CDR3 protein sequence makes one entry, and DNA is unavailable. Clone size and V and J calls follow TCRdb, not the original study. The sample table records over 35,000 distinct CDR3 sequences. 2.5% of the sample goes to the ten largest clones.

Each CD8+ T cell subset was flow-sorted in triplicate, and a few hundred thousand cells per subset were placed directly into RLT lysis buffer. To keep memory contaminants out, a stringent definition of naive CD8+ T cells was applied: CD45RO-CCR7+CD27+CD95-. Peripheral blood mononuclear cells were isolated from buffy coats by standard density gradient centrifugation. Naive CXCR3-negative and CXCR3-positive CD8+ T cells were flow-sorted using a FACSAria III. An RNeasy Mini Kit was used to extract total RNA from the sorted cells. Material for sequencing was naive CXCR3- CD8+ T cells from blood. This specimen's cell subset or site label, interpreted: CD45RO-CCR7+CD27+CD95- naive CD8+ T cells lacking CXCR3 (TNR3-). The chain couples TRBV7-9 to TRBJ1-3. The sequence came from a human donor in good health. Some clones in this sample may be carry-over from other donors' samples. CDR3 sequence: CASSFHNEGNTIYF.